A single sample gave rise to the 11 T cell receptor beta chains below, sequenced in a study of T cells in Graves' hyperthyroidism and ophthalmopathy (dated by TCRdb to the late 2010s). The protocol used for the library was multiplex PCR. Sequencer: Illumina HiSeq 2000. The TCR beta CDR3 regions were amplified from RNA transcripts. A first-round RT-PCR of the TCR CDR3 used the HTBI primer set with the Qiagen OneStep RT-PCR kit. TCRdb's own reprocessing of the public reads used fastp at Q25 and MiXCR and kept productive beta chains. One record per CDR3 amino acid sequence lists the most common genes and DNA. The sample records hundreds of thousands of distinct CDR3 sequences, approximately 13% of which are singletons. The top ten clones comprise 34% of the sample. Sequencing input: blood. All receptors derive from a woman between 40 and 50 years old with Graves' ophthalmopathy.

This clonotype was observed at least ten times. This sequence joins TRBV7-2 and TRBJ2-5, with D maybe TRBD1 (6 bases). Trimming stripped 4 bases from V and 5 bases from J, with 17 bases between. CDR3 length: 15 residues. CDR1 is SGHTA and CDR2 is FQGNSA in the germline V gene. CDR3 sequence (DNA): TGTGCCAGCAGCTACCCGCTTGGGGGCTTGGAGACCCAGTACTTC. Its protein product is CASSYPLGGLETQYF.

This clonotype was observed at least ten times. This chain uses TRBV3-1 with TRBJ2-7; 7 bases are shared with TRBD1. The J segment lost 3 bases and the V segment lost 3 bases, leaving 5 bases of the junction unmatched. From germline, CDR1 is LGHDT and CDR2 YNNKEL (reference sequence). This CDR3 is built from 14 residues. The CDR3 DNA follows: TGTGCCAGCAGCCATTGGAACAGGGGCTACGAGCAGTACTTC. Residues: CASSHWNRGYEQYF.

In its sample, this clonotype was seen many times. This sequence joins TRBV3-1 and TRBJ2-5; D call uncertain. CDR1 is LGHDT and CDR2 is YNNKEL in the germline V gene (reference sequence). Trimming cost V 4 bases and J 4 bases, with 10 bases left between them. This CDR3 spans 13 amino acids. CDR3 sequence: CASSPLVGETQYF. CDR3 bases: TGTGCCAGCAGCCCACTTGTGGGAGAGACCCAGTACTTC.

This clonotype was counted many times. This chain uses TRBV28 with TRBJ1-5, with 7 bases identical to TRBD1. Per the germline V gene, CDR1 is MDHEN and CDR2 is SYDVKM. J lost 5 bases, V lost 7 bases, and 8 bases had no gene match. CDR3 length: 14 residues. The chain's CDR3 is CASMPGGVDQPQHF. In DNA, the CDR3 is TGTGCCAGCATGCCAGGGGGAGTGGATCAGCCCCAGCATTTT.

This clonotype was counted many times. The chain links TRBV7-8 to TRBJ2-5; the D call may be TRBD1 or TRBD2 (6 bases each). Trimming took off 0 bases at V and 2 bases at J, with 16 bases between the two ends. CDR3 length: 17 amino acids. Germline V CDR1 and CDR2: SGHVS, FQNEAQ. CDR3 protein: CASSLAFNRGPQETQYF. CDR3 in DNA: TGTGCCAGCAGCTTAGCTTTTAATCGGGGGCCTCAAGAGACCCAGTACTTC.

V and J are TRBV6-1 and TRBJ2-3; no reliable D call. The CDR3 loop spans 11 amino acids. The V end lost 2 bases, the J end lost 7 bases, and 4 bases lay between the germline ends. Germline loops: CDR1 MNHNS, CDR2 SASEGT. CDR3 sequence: CASSELNTQYF. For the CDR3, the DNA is TGTGCCAGCAGTGAATTGAATACGCAGTATTTT.

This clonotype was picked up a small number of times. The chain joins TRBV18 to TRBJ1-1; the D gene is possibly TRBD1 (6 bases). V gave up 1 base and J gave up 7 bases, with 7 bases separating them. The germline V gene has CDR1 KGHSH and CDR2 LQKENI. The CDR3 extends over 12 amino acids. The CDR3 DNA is TGTGCCAGCTCACCACGACAGGATGAAGCTTTCTTT. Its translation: CASSPRQDEAFF.

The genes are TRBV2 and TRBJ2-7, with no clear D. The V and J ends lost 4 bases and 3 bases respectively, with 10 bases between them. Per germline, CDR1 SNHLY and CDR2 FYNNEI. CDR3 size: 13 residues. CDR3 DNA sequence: TGTGCCAGCAGTGCGGGCGACCGCTACGAGCAGTACTTC. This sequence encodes CASSAGDRYEQYF.

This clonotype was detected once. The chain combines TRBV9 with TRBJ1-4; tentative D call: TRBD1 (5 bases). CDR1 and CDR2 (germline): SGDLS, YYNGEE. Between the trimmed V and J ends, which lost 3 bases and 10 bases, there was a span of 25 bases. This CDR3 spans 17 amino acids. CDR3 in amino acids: CASSAGGWGGSGVKLFF. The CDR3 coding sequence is TGTGCCAGCAGCGCTGGGGGATGGGGGGGTAGCGGTGTAAAACTGTTTTTT.

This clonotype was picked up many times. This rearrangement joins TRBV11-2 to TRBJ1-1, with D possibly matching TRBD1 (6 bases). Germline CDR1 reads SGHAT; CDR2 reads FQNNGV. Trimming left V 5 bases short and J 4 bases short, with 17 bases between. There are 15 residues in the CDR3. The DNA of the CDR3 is TGTGCCAGCAGCACTTTCACAGGGCGGGTCACTGAAGCTTTCTTT. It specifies CASSTFTGRVTEAFF.

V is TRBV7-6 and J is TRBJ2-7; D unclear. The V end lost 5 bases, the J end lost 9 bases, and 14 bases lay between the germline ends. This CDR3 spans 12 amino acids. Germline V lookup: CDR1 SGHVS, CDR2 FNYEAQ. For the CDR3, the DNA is TGTGCCAGCAGCGGATCAGTCCCAGTGCAGTACTTC. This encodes CASSGSVPVQYF.